This T cell receptor beta chain was obtained from a study of blood T cell repertoires in COVID-19. Looked up from germline, CDR1 is LNHDA and CDR2 is SQIVND (reference sequence). This CDR3 contains 16 residues. Trimming removed 3 bases from V and 10 bases from J; junction bases left unmatched: 10. Original processing notes: Estimated nucleated cell counts came from reference gene primer amplification. Here immunoSEQ multiplex PCR was the method, and the copy in TCRdb shows in-frame clones only, minus some. For V, J and clone size, that table is used; D and trimming come from the DNA. The sample lists roughly 140,000 clones, 84% occurring once.

The rearrangement links TRBV19 to TRBJ1-6, with 9 bases fitting TRBD1. The sequence came from a man between 70 and 80 years old with acute or convalescent COVID-19. The specimen was peripheral blood. CDR3 DNA sequence: TGTGCCAGTAGTATTGAGGGACAGGGAGTTGGATCACCCCTCCACTTT. Translation: CASSIEGQGVGSPLHF.